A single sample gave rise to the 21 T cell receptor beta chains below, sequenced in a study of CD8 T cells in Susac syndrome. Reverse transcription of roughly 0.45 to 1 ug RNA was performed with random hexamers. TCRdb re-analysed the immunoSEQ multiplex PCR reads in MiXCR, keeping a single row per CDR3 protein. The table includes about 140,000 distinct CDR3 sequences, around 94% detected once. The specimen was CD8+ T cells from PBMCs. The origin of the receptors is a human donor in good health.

CDR3 nucleotides: TGTGCCAGCAGCTCTAGGACCGGGACCCCAGATACGCAGTATTTT. Its translation: CASSSRTGTPDTQYF. The chain couples TRBV7-6 to TRBJ2-3, with D perhaps TRBD1 or TRBD2 (5 bases each). The CDR3 covers 15 residues. V was shortened by 4 bases and J by 4 bases, with 15 bases between the two germline ends. Germline loops: CDR1 SGHVS, CDR2 FNYEAQ.

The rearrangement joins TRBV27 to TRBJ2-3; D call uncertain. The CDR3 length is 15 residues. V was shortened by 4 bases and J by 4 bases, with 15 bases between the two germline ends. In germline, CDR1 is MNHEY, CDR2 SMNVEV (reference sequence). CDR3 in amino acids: CASSSIIKSADTQYF. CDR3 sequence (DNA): TGTGCCAGCAGTTCGATCATTAAATCGGCAGATACGCAGTATTTT.

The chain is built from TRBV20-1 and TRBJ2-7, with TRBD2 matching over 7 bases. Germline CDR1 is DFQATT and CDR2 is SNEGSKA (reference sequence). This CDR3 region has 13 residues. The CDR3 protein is CGGKTSTSYEQYF. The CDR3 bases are TGCGGGGGAAAGACTAGCACCTCCTACGAGCAGTACTTC.

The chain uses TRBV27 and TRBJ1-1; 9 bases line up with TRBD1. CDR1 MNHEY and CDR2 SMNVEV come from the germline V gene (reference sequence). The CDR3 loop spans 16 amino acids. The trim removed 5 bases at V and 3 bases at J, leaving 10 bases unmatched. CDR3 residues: CASSPGTGTVYTEAFF. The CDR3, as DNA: TGTGCCAGCAGTCCCGGGACAGGGACGGTATACACTGAAGCTTTCTTT.

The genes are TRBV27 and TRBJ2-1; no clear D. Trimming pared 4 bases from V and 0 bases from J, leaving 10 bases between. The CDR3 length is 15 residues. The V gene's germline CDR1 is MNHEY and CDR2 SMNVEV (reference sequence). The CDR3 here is CASSSIVGSYNEQFF. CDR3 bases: TGTGCCAGCAGTTCCATCGTTGGCTCCTACAATGAGCAGTTCTTC.

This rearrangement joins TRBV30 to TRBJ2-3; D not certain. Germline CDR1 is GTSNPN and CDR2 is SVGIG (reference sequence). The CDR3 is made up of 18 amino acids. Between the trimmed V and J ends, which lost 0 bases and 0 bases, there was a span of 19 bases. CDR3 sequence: CAWSVNVRLAESTDTQYF. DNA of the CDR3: TGTGCCTGGAGTGTAAACGTACGTCTGGCGGAAAGCACAGATACGCAGTATTTT.

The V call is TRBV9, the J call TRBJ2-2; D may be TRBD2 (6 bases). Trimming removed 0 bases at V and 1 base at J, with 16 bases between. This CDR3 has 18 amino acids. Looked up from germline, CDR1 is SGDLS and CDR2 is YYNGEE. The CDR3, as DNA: TGTGCCAGCAGCGTAGTGTCGGACGCAGCGGGGAACACCGGGGAGCTGTTTTTT. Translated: CASSVVSDAAGNTGELFF.

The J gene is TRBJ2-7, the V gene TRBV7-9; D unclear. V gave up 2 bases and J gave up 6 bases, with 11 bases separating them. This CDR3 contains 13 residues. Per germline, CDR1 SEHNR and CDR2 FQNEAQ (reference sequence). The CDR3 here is CASSLIAGSEQYF. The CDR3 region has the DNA TGTGCCAGCAGCTTAATTGCAGGCAGCGAGCAGTACTTC.

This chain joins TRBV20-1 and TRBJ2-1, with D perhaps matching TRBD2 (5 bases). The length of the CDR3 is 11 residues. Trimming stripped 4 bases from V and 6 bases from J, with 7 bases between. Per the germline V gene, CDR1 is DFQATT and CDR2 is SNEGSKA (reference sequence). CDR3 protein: CSAKRFNEQFF. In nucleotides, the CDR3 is TGCAGTGCTAAGCGGTTCAATGAGCAGTTCTTC.

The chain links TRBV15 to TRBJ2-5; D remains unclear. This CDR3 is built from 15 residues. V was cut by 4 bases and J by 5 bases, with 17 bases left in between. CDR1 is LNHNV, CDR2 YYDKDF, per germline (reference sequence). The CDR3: CATSKPPGWTETQYF. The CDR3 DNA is TGTGCCACCAGCAAACCCCCCGGATGGACGGAGACCCAGTACTTC.

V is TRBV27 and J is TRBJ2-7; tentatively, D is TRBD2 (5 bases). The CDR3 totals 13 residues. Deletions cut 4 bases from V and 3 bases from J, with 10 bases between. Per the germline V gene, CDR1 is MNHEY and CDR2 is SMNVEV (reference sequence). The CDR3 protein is CASSSADDYEQYF. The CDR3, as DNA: TGTGCCAGCAGTTCAGCGGACGACTACGAGCAGTACTTC.

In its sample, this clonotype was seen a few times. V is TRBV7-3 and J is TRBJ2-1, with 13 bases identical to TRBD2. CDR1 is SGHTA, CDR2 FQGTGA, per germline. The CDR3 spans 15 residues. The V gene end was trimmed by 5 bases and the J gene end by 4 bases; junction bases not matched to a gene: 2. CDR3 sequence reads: CASSQGLAGYNEQFF. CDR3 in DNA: TGTGCCAGCAGCCAGGGACTAGCGGGATACAATGAGCAGTTCTTC.

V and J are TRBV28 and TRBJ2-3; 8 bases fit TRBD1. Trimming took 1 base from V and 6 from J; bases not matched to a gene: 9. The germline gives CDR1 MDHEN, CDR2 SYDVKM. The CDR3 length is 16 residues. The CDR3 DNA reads TGTGCCAGCAGTTTATTAGGGACAGGTCCCAATGATACGCAGTATTTT. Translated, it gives CASSLLGTGPNDTQYF.

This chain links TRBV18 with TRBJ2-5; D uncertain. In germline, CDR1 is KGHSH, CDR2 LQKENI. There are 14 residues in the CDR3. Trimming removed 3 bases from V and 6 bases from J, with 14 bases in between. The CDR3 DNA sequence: TGTGCCAGCTCACCGGACGAGGAACGGAAGACCCAGTACTTC. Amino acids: CASSPDEERKTQYF.

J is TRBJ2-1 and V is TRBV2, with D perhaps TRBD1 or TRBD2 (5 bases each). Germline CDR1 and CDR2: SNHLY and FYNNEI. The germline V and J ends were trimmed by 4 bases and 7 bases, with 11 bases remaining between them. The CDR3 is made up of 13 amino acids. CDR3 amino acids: CASSGDPWNEQFF. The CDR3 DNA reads TGTGCCAGCAGTGGGGACCCTTGGAATGAGCAGTTCTTC.

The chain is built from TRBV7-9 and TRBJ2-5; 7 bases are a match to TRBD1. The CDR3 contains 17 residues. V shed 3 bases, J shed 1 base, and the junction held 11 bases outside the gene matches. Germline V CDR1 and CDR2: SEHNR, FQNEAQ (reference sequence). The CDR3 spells CASSFNPIRDSQETQYF. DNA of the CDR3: TGTGCCAGCAGCTTTAATCCCATCCGGGACAGCCAAGAGACCCAGTACTTC. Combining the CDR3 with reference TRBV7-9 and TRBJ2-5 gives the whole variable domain DTGVSQNPRHKITKRGQNVTFRCDPISEHNRLYWYRQTLGQGPEFLTYFQNEAQLEKSRLLSDRFSAERPKGSFSTLEIQRTEQGDSAMYLCASSFNPIRDSQETQYFGPGTRLLVL.

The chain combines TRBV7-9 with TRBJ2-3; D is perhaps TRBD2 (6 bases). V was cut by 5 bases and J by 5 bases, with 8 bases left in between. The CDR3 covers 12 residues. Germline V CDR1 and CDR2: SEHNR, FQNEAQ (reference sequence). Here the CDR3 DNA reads TGTGCCAGCAGCGGGACTTTAGATACGCAGTATTTT. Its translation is CASSGTLDTQYF.

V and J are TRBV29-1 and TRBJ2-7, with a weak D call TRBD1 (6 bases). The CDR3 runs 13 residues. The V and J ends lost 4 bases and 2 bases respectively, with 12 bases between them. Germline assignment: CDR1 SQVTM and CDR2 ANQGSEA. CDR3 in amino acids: CSVAGTTPYEQYF. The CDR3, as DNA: TGCAGCGTTGCCGGGACAACCCCCTACGAGCAGTACTTC.

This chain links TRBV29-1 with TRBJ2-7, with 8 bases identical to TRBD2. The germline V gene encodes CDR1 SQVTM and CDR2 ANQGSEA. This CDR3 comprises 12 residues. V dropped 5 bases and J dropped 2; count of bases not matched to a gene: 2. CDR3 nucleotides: TGCAGCGTTCTGCGGGGGGCCTACGAGCAGTACTTC. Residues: CSVLRGAYEQYF.

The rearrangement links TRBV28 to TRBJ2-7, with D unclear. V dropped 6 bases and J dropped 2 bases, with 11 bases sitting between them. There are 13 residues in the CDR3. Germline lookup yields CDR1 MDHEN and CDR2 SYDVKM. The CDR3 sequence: CASRLTFAYEQYF. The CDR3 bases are TGTGCCAGCAGACTGACATTCGCCTACGAGCAGTACTTC. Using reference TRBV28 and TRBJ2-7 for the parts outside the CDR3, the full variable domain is DVKVTQSSRYLVKRTGEKVFLECVQDMDHENMFWYRQDPGLGLRLIYFSYDVKMKEKGDIPEGYSVSREKKERFSLILESASTNQTSMYLCASRLTFAYEQYFGPGTRLTVT.

The CDR3, as DNA: TGTGCCAGCAGCCCCTTATCCGTCCATGAGCAGTTCTTC. Protein sequence: CASSPLSVHEQFF. The chain is built from TRBV7-9 and TRBJ2-1; D uncertain. Germline assignment: CDR1 SEHNR and CDR2 FQNEAQ (reference sequence). CDR3 length: 13 amino acids. Trimming removed 5 bases at V and 8 bases at J, with 13 bases between.